This TCR beta chain emerged from a study of blood T cell repertoires in COVID-19. Sequencing used immunoSEQ multiplex PCR; TCRdb keeps in-frame clones, though not all of them. Of hundreds of thousands of clones in the sample, roughly 89% were seen once. Germline CDR1 reads MDHEN; CDR2 reads SYDVKM. The CDR3 extends over 13 amino acids. After removal of 5 bases from V and 7 bases from J, the junction contained 5 bases not matched to a gene. The clonotype comes from a woman in her 30s with active or convalescent COVID-19. The chain links TRBV28 to TRBJ1-2, with TRBD1 matching 9 bases. Sequencing was done on a sample of peripheral blood. The CDR3 DNA reads as TGTGCCAGCAGTGTGGGACAGGGATTTGGCTACACCTTC. Protein: CASSVGQGFGYTF.